This TCR beta chain was identified in a study of radiation and T cells in renal cell carcinoma. Sequenced by immunoSEQ multiplex PCR; TCRdb stores in-frame clones only, minus some. The sample gives just under 80,000 clones, 65% to 90% of which show up once; approximately 22% is in the top ten. As for this clone: The antigen remains undetermined.

The CDR3 totals 14 residues. Looked up from germline, CDR1 is KGHSH and CDR2 is LQKENI. Unmatched junction bases numbered 5, after V lost 4 bases and J lost 7 bases. Whole-study results and caveats: Without pretreatment biopsies, baseline tumor clonotype presence was undetermined.

Time point here: blood 2 weeks post-SBRT. Treatment specified: 15 Gy SBRT to primary tumor, nephrectomy 4 weeks later. Radiation-treated patients gave blood at baseline, week 2 and week 4. This renal cell carcinoma was of the clear cell type. The sample was blood, taken from a patient whose treatment included radiotherapy and nephrectomy. This receptor was obtained from a woman between 45 and 60 years old with renal cell carcinoma. The gene calls are TRBV18 and TRBJ1-4; 8 nucleotides match TRBD1. The CDR3 protein is CASSLLRGLEKLFF. The CDR3 DNA follows: TGTGCCAGCTCACTGCTCAGGGGGCTTGAAAAACTGTTTTTT.